Given below is one TCR beta chain in context. V was pared by 4 bases and J by 4 bases, with 4 bases of the junction left unmatched. The CDR3 sequence is 15 residues long. Germline V CDR1 and CDR2: SGDLS, YYNGEE. This sample is drawn from a study of blood T cell repertoires in COVID-19. Study information: Samples representing acute and convalescent COVID-19 were sourced from the United States, Italy and Spain. PBMCs, B-cell-depleted T cells, or T cells provided the cDNA or gDNA that made up the material.

In the original workflow: Amplification of reference gene primers was used by the study to estimate nucleated cell counts. TCRdb's copy holds only in-frame clones and misses some; the assay was immunoSEQ multiplex PCR. V and J calls and clone size follow that table, whereas D and trimming were derived from the DNA. Here the sample spans fewer than 130,000 clones, roughly 72% being singletons. This receptor was taken from a man older than 75 with acute or convalescent COVID-19. Input material: peripheral blood. This sequence joins TRBV9 and TRBJ2-2, with 10 positions matching TRBD2. CDR3 bases: TGTGCCAGCAGCTTCGGACTAGCGGCCACCGGGGAGCTGTTTTTT. Its translation is CASSFGLAATGELFF.